This T cell receptor (beta chain) was recorded in a study of healthy donors' naive CD4 and CD8 T cells. This clonotype has a single count. Antigen: not known. The V end lost 4 bases, the J end lost 1 base, and 8 bases lay between the germline ends. The germline V gene encodes CDR1 LNHDA and CDR2 SQIVND (reference sequence). CDR3 length: 13 residues. TCR libraries were built from about 500 ng of total RNA by linear amplification. TCRdb re-analysed the reads in MiXCR, keeping a single row per CDR3 protein. The sample comprises about 180,000 distinct CDR3 sequences, around 70% of which are singletons, and around 2% rests with the top ten. Study-wide points: CDR3 charge plus V and J genes appeared to account for approximately 13% of CD4/CD8 variance. Homeostatic proliferation of naive T cells was not examined as a bias source. Positive CDR3 charge linked to CD4+ cells, negative to CD8+ cells.

CD4+CD8-CD45RO-CD45RA+ cells were naive CD4+; CD8+CD4-CD45RA+CD27bright cells were naive CD8+. The TCR was taken from a pool of human donors in good health; the sample pools cells from several healthy donors. Sequencing was done on a sample of naive CD4+ and CD8+ T cells sorted from blood, pooled from several donors. The chain has TRBV19 and TRBJ2-7, with D maybe TRBD1 (5 bases). DNA of the CDR3: TGTGCCAGTAGTACACCAGGGTCCTACGAGCAGTACTTC. Its protein product is CASSTPGSYEQYF.